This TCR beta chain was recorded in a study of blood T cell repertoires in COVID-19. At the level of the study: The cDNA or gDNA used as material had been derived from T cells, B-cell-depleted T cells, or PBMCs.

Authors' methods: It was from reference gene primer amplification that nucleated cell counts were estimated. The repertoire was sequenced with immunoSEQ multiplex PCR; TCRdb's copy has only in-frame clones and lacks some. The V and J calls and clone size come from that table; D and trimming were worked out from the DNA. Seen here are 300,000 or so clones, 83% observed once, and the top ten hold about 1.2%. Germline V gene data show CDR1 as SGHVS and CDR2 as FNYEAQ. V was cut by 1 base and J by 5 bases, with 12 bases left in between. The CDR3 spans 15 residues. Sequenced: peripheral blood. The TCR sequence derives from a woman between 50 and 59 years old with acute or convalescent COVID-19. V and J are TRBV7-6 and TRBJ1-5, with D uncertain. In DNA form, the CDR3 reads TGTGCCAGCAGCTTAGAGGCGGGAAGTTATCAGCCCCAGCATTTT. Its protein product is CASSLEAGSYQPQHF.